The 29 T cell receptor beta chains below come from one sample, sequenced in a study of OX40 agonist ivuxolimab in advanced cancers. Profiling relied on immunoSEQ multiplex PCR, and the TCRdb table lists in-frame clones only, not all of them. Altogether tens of thousands of clones are present, 90% being singletons, with the ten largest covering 0.33%. Sequenced here: CD4+ or CD8+ T cells sorted from blood, sampled in a trial of the OX40 agonist ivuxolimab. The origin of the receptors is an adult with an advanced solid tumor such as melanoma, head and neck, liver or kidney cancer.

CDR3 region: CASSPRDRGSFYNEQFF. The CDR3, as DNA: TGTGCCAGCTCACCCCGGGACAGGGGTTCCTTTTACAATGAGCAGTTCTTC. The genes are TRBV18 and TRBJ2-1, with 10 bases aligning to TRBD1. The CDR3 length is 17 residues. From germline, CDR1 is KGHSH and CDR2 LQKENI. Trimming at V came to 3 bases and at J to 4 bases, leaving 9 bases not matched to a gene.

The rearrangement links TRBV9 to TRBJ2-6; TRBD1 might be the D (5 bases). This CDR3 spans 17 amino acids. V dropped 2 bases and J dropped 4 bases, with 16 bases sitting between them. In germline, CDR1 is SGDLS, CDR2 YYNGEE. For the CDR3, the DNA is TGTGCCAGCAGCGTGGGGCAGGGTAGCTTCGGGGCCAACGTCCTGACTTTC. Translation gives CASSVGQGSFGANVLTF.

The table lists this clone with a few counts. V is TRBV18 and J is TRBJ2-1, with TRBD1 matching 7 bases. This CDR3 has 13 residues. V shed 4 bases, J shed 10 bases, and the junction held 7 bases outside the gene matches. The germline CDR1 and CDR2 sequences are KGHSH and LQKENI. This CDR3 reads CASSLQGDREQFF. The CDR3 DNA reads TGTGCCAGCTCACTACAAGGGGACAGAGAGCAGTTCTTC.

Concerning this clone: This same CDR3 is encoded by further DNA sequences in the sample. J is TRBJ2-5 and V is TRBV6-5; the match to TRBD2 covers 11 bases. J gave up 5 bases and V 9 bases, and 5 bases lay outside the gene matches. Germline CDR1 reads MNHEY; CDR2 reads SVGAGI. This CDR3 contains 13 residues. Here the CDR3 reads CASSGGALETQYF. As DNA, the CDR3 is TGTGCCAGTAGCGGGGGGGCTTTGGAGACCCAGTACTTC.

The genes are TRBV5-1 and TRBJ1-5; D gene unclear. Trimming shortened V by 2 bases and J by 6 bases, and 9 bases separated the two germline ends. The CDR3 runs to 13 residues. Germline V CDR1 and CDR2: SGHRS, YFSETQ. The CDR3 here is CASSFDGSQPQHF. The DNA of the CDR3 is TGCGCCAGCAGCTTTGACGGTAGTCAGCCCCAGCATTTT.

The chain carries TRBV9 and TRBJ1-1; weak D call: TRBD1 (5 bases). The CDR3 spans 15 residues. Germline CDR1 SGDLS, CDR2 YYNGEE. Between the trimmed V and J ends, which lost 0 bases and 4 bases, there was a span of 13 bases. CDR3 region: CASSVAERRGTEAFF. CDR3 DNA: TGTGCCAGCAGCGTAGCAGAAAGGAGGGGCACTGAAGCTTTCTTT.

The genes are TRBV19 and TRBJ2-4; D not certain. The CDR3 is 14 amino acids. Looked up from germline, CDR1 is LNHDA and CDR2 is SQIVND (reference sequence). Deletions cut 3 bases from V and 8 bases from J, with 14 bases between. In DNA form, the CDR3 reads TGTGCCAGTAGTATGAAGCTGGGTTCGGACATTCAGTACTTC. It codes for CASSMKLGSDIQYF.

This clone showed up just once. This rearrangement joins TRBV28 to TRBJ2-1, with D possibly matching TRBD1 (6 bases). V lost 4 bases, J lost 1 base, and 11 bases lay in between. CDR3 length: 15 residues. Looked up from germline, CDR1 is MDHEN and CDR2 is SYDVKM. The CDR3 coding sequence is TGTGCCAGCAGTTCCTATGGGACATCCTACAATGAGCAGTTCTTC. Its protein is CASSSYGTSYNEQFF. Filled out from reference TRBV28 and TRBJ2-1, the complete variable domain reads DVKVTQSSRYLVKRTGEKVFLECVQDMDHENMFWYRQDPGLGLRLIYFSYDVKMKEKGDIPEGYSVSREKKERFSLILESASTNQTSMYLCASSSYGTSYNEQFFGPGTRLTVL.

This chain connects TRBV2 to TRBJ2-1; D perhaps matches TRBD1 (7 bases). Germline lookup yields CDR1 SNHLY and CDR2 FYNNEI. Trimming removed 8 bases from V and 7 bases from J, with 15 bases in between. The CDR3 loop spans 13 amino acids. The CDR3 bases are TGTGCCAGCTACAGACAGGGAGGTAATGAGCAGTTCTTC. Amino acid sequence: CASYRQGGNEQFF.

The gene calls are TRBV6-5 and TRBJ1-1, with TRBD1 identical over 7 bases. The CDR3 is 14 amino acids. Germline V gives CDR1 MNHEY, CDR2 SVGAGI. Germline trimming cut 6 bases from V and 0 bases from J; bases unmatched to any gene: 4. DNA for the CDR3: TGTGCCAGCAGGGCGGACAGGCTGAACACTGAAGCTTTCTTT. Encoded protein: CASRADRLNTEAFF.

The chain employs TRBV7-8 and TRBJ1-6; 7 nucleotides line up with TRBD1. The CDR3 runs to 15 residues. From germline, CDR1 is SGHVS and CDR2 FQNEAQ. V trimming: 1 base; J trimming: 7 bases; junction bases outside the gene matches: 4. CDR3 loop: CASSLEGQLNSPLHF. CDR3 bases: TGTGCCAGCAGCTTAGAGGGACAGCTCAATTCACCCCTCCACTTT. Together with reference TRBV7-8 and TRBJ1-6, the CDR3 gives the full variable domain: GAGVSQSPRYKVAKRGQDVALRCDPISGHVSLFWYQQALGQGPEFLTYFQNEAQLDKSGLPSDRFFAERPEGSVSTLKIQRTQQEDSAVYLCASSLEGQLNSPLHFGNGTRLTVT.

The J gene is TRBJ2-1, the V gene TRBV6-6; possibly TRBD1 for D (6 bases). V lost 8 bases, J lost 0 bases, and 11 bases lay in between. This CDR3 has 14 amino acids. Germline CDR1 and CDR2: MNHNY and SVGAGI (reference sequence). DNA for the CDR3: TGTGCCAGCCAAGGACAGAGCTCCTACAATGAGCAGTTCTTC. It translates to CASQGQSSYNEQFF.

The genes are TRBV10-3 and TRBJ1-1; D unclear. Trimming took off 0 bases at V and 3 bases at J, with 11 bases between the two ends. CDR1 and CDR2 (germline): ENHRY, SYGVKD. The CDR3 runs 15 residues. The CDR3 DNA sequence: TGTGCCATCAGTGAGTCAAAGGGTTGGTACACTGAAGCTTTCTTT. Translated, it gives CAISESKGWYTEAFF.

The chain carries TRBV25-1 and TRBJ1-2; no clear D. This CDR3 contains 13 residues. The germline V gene encodes CDR1 MGHDK and CDR2 SYGVNS. Trimming removed 3 bases at V and 4 bases at J, with 9 bases between. CDR3 bases: TGTGCCAGCAGTGAGCAAGATCTCTATGGCTACACCTTC. Protein sequence: CASSEQDLYGYTF.

The chain combines TRBV6-5 with TRBJ1-2; D unclear. Trimming took off 5 bases at V and 3 bases at J, with 10 bases between the two ends. CDR3 length: 13 amino acids. Germline CDR1 reads MNHEY; CDR2 reads SVGAGI. In DNA form, the CDR3 reads TGTGCCAGCAGTCTTTTGAGGGACTATGGCTACACCTTC. Translation: CASSLLRDYGYTF.

Points on this clone: The sample contains more than one DNA sequence encoding this CDR3. The chain has TRBV11-2 and TRBJ1-1; D is unresolved. The V end lost 3 bases, the J end lost 5 bases, and 10 bases lay between the germline ends. The CDR3 is 13 residues long. Germline assignment: CDR1 SGHAT and CDR2 FQNNGV. The CDR3 sequence: CASSFPGRTEAFF. Written as DNA, the CDR3 is TGTGCCAGCAGCTTTCCGGGTCGTACTGAAGCTTTCTTT.

V and J are TRBV19 and TRBJ2-2; TRBD1 aligns across 8 bases. The CDR3 spans 17 residues. The J segment lost 0 bases and the V segment lost 6 bases, leaving 9 bases of the junction unmatched. Germline loops: CDR1 LNHDA, CDR2 SQIVND (reference sequence). The CDR3 DNA sequence: TGTGCCAGTAGGGACAGGACAGGGAGAACGAACACCGGGGAGCTGTTTTTT. This sequence encodes CASRDRTGRTNTGELFF.

DNA of the CDR3: TGTGCCAGCAGTGTCTCGGGACAGTCCTACGAGCAGTACGTC. Residues: CASSVSGQSYEQYV. The rearrangement joins TRBV28 to TRBJ2-7; 7 bases are a match to TRBD1. The trim removed 5 bases at V and 1 base at J, leaving 5 bases unmatched. CDR1 is MDHEN, CDR2 SYDVKM, per germline. This CDR3 has 14 residues.

J is TRBJ2-6 and V is TRBV10-3, with 7 positions matching TRBD1. The germline CDR1 and CDR2 sequences are ENHRY and SYGVKD. V shed 2 bases, J shed 1 base, and the junction held 5 bases outside the gene matches. CDR3 length: 17 residues. CDR3 residues: CAISEARGKSGANVLTF. CDR3 nucleotide sequence: TGTGCCATCAGTGAGGCCAGGGGGAAATCTGGGGCCAACGTCCTGACTTTC.

This chain joins TRBV9 and TRBJ1-1; unclear D gene. Germline-derived CDR1 and CDR2 are SGDLS and YYNGEE. Trimming shortened V by 4 bases and J by 3 bases, and 19 bases separated the two germline ends. The CDR3 spans 16 residues. Written as DNA, the CDR3 is TGTGCCAGCAGCCCCGTAGGACTGGGAGTGGACACTGAAGCTTTCTTT. Its translation is CASSPVGLGVDTEAFF. Full variable domain (rest looked up from reference TRBV9 and TRBJ1-1): DSGVTQTPKHLITATGQRVTLRCSPRSGDLSVYWYQQSLDQGLQFLIQYYNGEERAKGNILERFSAQQFPDLHSELNLSSLELGDSALYFCASSPVGLGVDTEAFFGQGTRLTVV.

Here the CDR3 reads CASSHLRAGLALNTEAFF. CDR3 bases: TGCGCCAGCAGCCATCTGAGGGCAGGCCTGGCGCTGAACACTGAAGCTTTCTTT. This chain links TRBV5-1 with TRBJ1-1; D call uncertain. This CDR3 has 18 amino acids. V lost 4 bases and J lost 0, with 22 bases in between. Germline CDR1 SGHRS, CDR2 YFSETQ.

The V gene is TRBV19, the J gene TRBJ1-2, with TRBD1 matching over 10 bases. Trimming cost V 7 bases and J 9 bases; bases outside gene matches: 11. This CDR3 has 14 residues. Germline V gene data show CDR1 as LNHDA and CDR2 as SQIVND (reference sequence). In DNA form, the CDR3 reads TGTGCCAGTAAGACGGACAGGGGGTCTATGAGCTACACCTTC. It is translated as CASKTDRGSMSYTF.

V usage is TRBV7-6 and J usage is TRBJ2-3, with 11 bases lining up with TRBD2. Looked up from germline, CDR1 is SGHVS and CDR2 is FNYEAQ. There are 16 residues in the CDR3. Losses at the gene ends were 3 bases for V and 1 base for J; bases not matched to a gene: 3. Written as DNA, the CDR3 is TGTGCCAGCAGCTTTCTACTAGCGGGGGGCACAGATACGCAGTATTTT. The encoded protein is CASSFLLAGGTDTQYF.

This chain connects TRBV4-1 to TRBJ2-7, with TRBD1 identical over 7 bases. This CDR3 contains 13 residues. The germline CDR1 and CDR2 sequences are MGHRA and YSYEKL. The V and J ends lost 2 bases and 5 bases, in that order; junction bases with no gene match: 3. The CDR3 bases are TGCGCCAGCAGCCAAAACAGGGGCAACGAGCAGTACTTC. Translating gives CASSQNRGNEQYF.

The chain couples TRBV6-6 to TRBJ1-4, with a tentative D call TRBD1 (5 bases). The V and J ends lost 8 bases and 5 bases respectively, with 12 bases between them. The CDR3 runs 13 residues. Germline loops: CDR1 MNHNY, CDR2 SVGAGI (reference sequence). The CDR3 DNA sequence: TGTGCCAGCTGGGGGGGTTACAATGAAAAACTGTTTTTT. Translated: CASWGGYNEKLFF.

V and J are TRBV7-9 and TRBJ1-1; 7 bases line up with TRBD1. The V gene's germline CDR1 is SEHNR and CDR2 FQNEAQ (reference sequence). V shed 3 bases and J 0 bases; nucleotides not matched to a gene: 4. This CDR3 has 15 residues. The CDR3 DNA reads as TGTGCCAGCAGCTTCGGACAGGTTCTGAACACTGAAGCTTTCTTT. Translating it yields CASSFGQVLNTEAFF.

V is TRBV7-2 and J is TRBJ1-5, with a weak D call TRBD1 (6 bases). From germline, CDR1 is SGHTA and CDR2 FQGNSA. V was cut by 1 base and J by 9 bases, with 16 bases left in between. CDR3 length: 15 amino acids. Here the CDR3 reads CASSLGPGGARPQHF. The CDR3 coding sequence is TGTGCCAGCAGCTTAGGTCCCGGGGGCGCACGGCCCCAGCATTTT.

V and J are TRBV2 and TRBJ1-6; maybe TRBD1 (5 bases). V lost 2 bases to trimming and J lost 9 bases, with 17 bases between them. From germline, CDR1 is SNHLY and CDR2 FYNNEI. The CDR3 has 16 amino acids. The CDR3 coding sequence is TGTGCCAGCAGTGAAACTCGGGGAGGGGAGGGTTCACCCCTCCACTTT. Amino acid sequence: CASSETRGGEGSPLHF. Filled out from reference TRBV2 and TRBJ1-6, the complete variable domain reads EPEVTQTPSHQVTQMGQEVILRCVPISNHLYFYWYRQILGQKVEFLVSFYNNEISEKSEIFDDQFSVERPDGSNFTLKIRSTKLEDSAMYFCASSETRGGEGSPLHFGNGTRLTVT.

CDR3 region: CASSEAAQRTYEQYF. CDR3 coding DNA: TGTGCCAGCAGTGAAGCGGCGCAGCGGACCTACGAGCAGTACTTC. The chain is built from TRBV6-1 and TRBJ2-7; tentative D call: TRBD2 (5 bases). There are 15 residues in the CDR3. The V end was cut by 0 bases, the J end by 2 bases, with 11 bases between. CDR1 and CDR2 (germline): MNHNS, SASEGT.